Listed here is a single TCR beta chain. Its target is unknown. This sample is drawn from a study of CD8 T cells in ankylosing spondylitis. Whole-study results and caveats: In ankylosing spondylitis patients, matched synovial fluid reportedly showed significant enrichment of disease-linked clones. Within ankylosing spondylitis blood, a TCR beta motif made up of seven to nine highly homologous variants appeared to be characteristic.

Researchers built TCR beta libraries using quantitative 5'-RACE with molecular barcodes. Using its own MiXCR run on the 5' RACE reads, TCRdb lists one record per CDR3 protein. There are 300,000 to 400,000 distinct CDR3 sequences in the sample; roughly 20% occur only once, and about an eighth lies in the top ten. The CDR3 consists of 14 residues. CDR1 and CDR2 from the germline V gene are SEHNR and FQNEAQ (reference sequence). V was trimmed by 4 bases and J by 0 bases, leaving 10 bases between them. Sequenced sample: blood, either unsorted or a sorted T cell fraction (not recorded which). The genes are TRBV7-9 and TRBJ2-7; D possibly uses TRBD1 or TRBD2 (5 bases each). This TCR derives from a male donor with ankylosing spondylitis or in good health (not recorded which). Written as DNA, the CDR3 is TGTGCCAGCAGCTCCCGGGACCACTCCTACGAGCAGTACTTC. Its translation: CASSSRDHSYEQYF.